A single sample gave rise to the 32 T cell receptor beta chains below, sequenced in a study of CD8 T cells in Susac syndrome. An amount of RNA that ranged from roughly 0.5 to 1 ug was reverse transcribed with random hexamers. One entry per CDR3 protein results from TCRdb running MiXCR on the immunoSEQ multiplex PCR reads. The sample shows hundreds of thousands of distinct CDR3 sequences, approximately 85% of them seen only once. Sequences were obtained from CD8+ T cells from PBMCs. These receptor sequences come from a human donor with multiple sclerosis.

This clonotype was counted only a few times. The chain couples TRBV10-1 to TRBJ1-5; tentative D call: TRBD1 (6 bases). This CDR3 is 18 amino acids long. Germline-derived CDR1 and CDR2 are WNHNN and SYGVQD (reference sequence). The V and J ends lost 2 bases and 1 base respectively, with 18 bases between them. CDR3 residues: CASSERGPGELSNQPQHF. The CDR3 region has the DNA TGCGCCAGCAGTGAGAGGGGACCAGGGGAGTTGAGCAATCAGCCCCAGCATTTT.

The rearrangement joins TRBV27 to TRBJ2-3, with D unresolved. Trimming took off 5 bases at V and 5 bases at J, with 17 bases between the two ends. The CDR3 has 15 amino acids. Per germline, CDR1 MNHEY and CDR2 SMNVEV (reference sequence). As DNA, the CDR3 is TGTGCCAGCAGTGTTGATGCCGGTTTCAGAGATACGCAGTATTTT. Translating gives CASSVDAGFRDTQYF.

V and J are TRBV12-3 or TRBV12-4 and TRBJ2-1; perhaps TRBD2 as D (6 bases). Trimming left V 3 bases short and J 2 bases short, with 8 bases between. The CDR3 extends over 14 amino acids. CDR3 in DNA: TGTGCCAGCAGTTTTGGACTAACCTACAATGAGCAGTTCTTC. Translated: CASSFGLTYNEQFF.

As regards this clonotype: One end of the junction does not line up with germline, which may come from a read error. The chain employs TRBV14 and TRBJ1-3; the D gene is possibly TRBD1 (5 bases). Germline V lookup: CDR1 SGHDN, CDR2 FVKESK. The CDR3 spans 19 residues. The CDR3 sequence is CASSQDRRQPFGSENTIYF. The DNA of the CDR3 is TGTGCCAGCAGCCAAGATCGACGACAGCCTTTCGGCTCTGAAAACACCATATATTTT.

In nucleotides, the CDR3 is TGCGCCAGCAGCTTGGGGGCCGAACTAAGCCACGAGCAGTACTTC. Its translation is CASSLGAELSHEQYF. This sequence joins TRBV5-1 and TRBJ2-7; no firm D call. V lost 0 bases to trimming and J lost 5 bases, with 15 bases between them. The CDR3 extends over 15 amino acids. Germline V CDR1 and CDR2: SGHRS, YFSETQ.

The count of this clonotype is one. J is TRBJ2-1 and V is TRBV5-6, with TRBD1 as a possible D gene (6 bases). The germline V and J ends were trimmed by 3 bases and 3 bases, with 16 bases remaining between them. The CDR3 totals 16 residues. Germline-derived CDR1 and CDR2 are SGHDT and YYEEEE. The CDR3 region has the DNA TGTGCCAGCAGCTCCGGTGGACAGACTGTCTACAATGAGCAGTTCTTC. It translates to CASSSGGQTVYNEQFF.

CDR3 protein: CASSGGHGPGTGYMNTEAFF. CDR3 DNA sequence: TGTGCCAGCAGTGGGGGACATGGACCCGGGACAGGGTACATGAACACTGAAGCTTTCTTT. The chain couples TRBV6-2 or TRBV6-3 to TRBJ1-1; 9 nucleotides agree with TRBD1. Trimming at V came to 5 bases and at J to 0 bases, leaving 19 bases not matched to a gene. Germline V gives CDR1 MNHEY, CDR2 SVGEGT. There are 20 residues in the CDR3.

The CDR3 nucleotides read TGTGCCAGGGGGGGGTGGCCATGGGGCACAGATACGCAGTATTTT. Encoded protein: CARGGWPWGTDTQYF. This rearrangement joins TRBV28 to TRBJ2-3, with 7 bases matching TRBD2. V was clipped by 9 bases and J by 1 base; unmatched bases: 10. The CDR3 spans 15 residues. The germline V gene has CDR1 MDHEN and CDR2 SYDVKM.

This rearrangement joins TRBV11-2 to TRBJ2-1; D remains unclear. V was clipped by 4 bases and J by 12 bases, with 7 bases between them. The CDR3 is 10 amino acids. Germline values: CDR1 SGHAT, CDR2 FQNNGV. The CDR3 sequence: CASSYERQFF. The DNA for the CDR3 is TGTGCCAGCAGCTATGAACGGCAGTTCTTC.

The genes are TRBV4-1 and TRBJ2-7; D gene unclear. The V gene's germline CDR1 is MGHRA and CDR2 YSYEKL. There are 17 residues in the CDR3. The V end was cut by 1 base, the J end by 0 bases, with 16 bases between. The CDR3 reads CASSQVLFGDISYEQYF. CDR3 DNA: TGCGCCAGCAGCCAAGTTCTATTCGGAGACATCTCCTACGAGCAGTACTTC.

The rearrangement links TRBV30 to TRBJ2-7, with D uncertain. The CDR3 contains 14 residues. Germline V CDR1 and CDR2: GTSNPN, SVGIG (reference sequence). The ends were cut back, 3 bases at V and 0 bases at J, with 12 bases in the middle. The CDR3 region is CAWSSHDTSYEQYF. The CDR3 nucleotides are TGTGCCTGGAGCTCCCATGACACCTCCTACGAGCAGTACTTC. Variable domain in full (rest from reference TRBV30 and TRBJ2-7): SQTIHQWPATLVQPVGSPLSLECTVEGTSNPNLYWYRQAAGRGLQLLFYSVGIGQISSEVPQNLSASRPQDRQFILSSKKLLLSDSGFYLCAWSSHDTSYEQYFGPGTRLTVT.

This clonotype occurred a few times. The genes are TRBV7-2 and TRBJ1-5; a weak D match, TRBD1 (5 bases). Germline V gives CDR1 SGHTA, CDR2 FQGNSA. V was cut by 5 bases and J by 4 bases, with 15 bases left in between. This CDR3 has 15 residues. For the CDR3, the DNA is TGTGCCAGCAGCCCGGGCGGGGGATTGAATCAGCCCCAGCATTTT. Encoded protein: CASSPGGGLNQPQHF.

The chain uses TRBV29-1 and TRBJ2-3; D is unclear. The CDR3 is made up of 14 amino acids. Germline CDR1 SQVTM, CDR2 ANQGSEA. V lost 0 bases to trimming and J lost 8 bases, with 15 bases between them. CDR3 protein: CSVEDRRIVSTQYF. CDR3 DNA: TGCAGCGTTGAAGACAGGCGAATTGTTTCTACGCAGTATTTT.

The chain recombines TRBV11-2 with TRBJ1-2; tentatively, D is TRBD1 (5 bases). The ends were cut back, 2 bases at V and 8 bases at J, with 9 bases in the middle. Germline V gives CDR1 SGHAT, CDR2 FQNNGV. CDR3 length: 12 residues. The DNA for the CDR3 is TGTGCCAGCAGCTTAACCGGGACCGGCTACACCTTC. Translated: CASSLTGTGYTF.

The chain joins TRBV6-6 to TRBJ2-1, with D perhaps TRBD2 (6 bases). Deletions cut 4 bases from V and 0 bases from J, with 10 bases between. Germline lookup yields CDR1 MNHNY and CDR2 SVGAGI (reference sequence). CDR3 length equals 15 residues. In DNA form, the CDR3 reads TGTGCCAGCAGTTTTTGGCGGGGCTCCTACAATGAGCAGTTCTTC. Encoded protein: CASSFWRGSYNEQFF.

The V gene is TRBV5-5, the J gene TRBJ2-1, with D perhaps matching TRBD2 (6 bases). The CDR3 runs to 12 residues. The germline gives CDR1 SGHKS, CDR2 YYEKEE (reference sequence). V lost 0 bases, J lost 15 bases, and 13 bases lay in between. The CDR3 sequence: CASSLGGTAWFF. The CDR3 DNA reads TGTGCCAGCAGCTTGGGCGGGACGGCTTGGTTCTTC. The complete variable domain, with remaining parts taken from reference TRBV5-5 and TRBJ2-1, reads DAGVTQSPTHLIKTRGQQVTLRCSPISGHKSVSWYQQVLGQGPQFIFQYYEKEERGRGNFPDRFSARQFPNYSSELNVNALLLGDSALYLCASSLGGTAWFFGPGTRLTVL.

The V call is TRBV6-5, the J call TRBJ1-1, with D possibly TRBD1 on 5 matching bases. The CDR3 has 16 residues. Germline V gene lookup returns CDR1 MNHEY and CDR2 SVGAGI. The ends were cut back, 2 bases at V and 1 base at J, with 14 bases in the middle. The CDR3 bases are TGTGCCAGCAGTTACGCGGCAGGACACCCGAACACTGAAGCTTTCTTT. Translating gives CASSYAAGHPNTEAFF.

This clonotype appeared once. The chain joins TRBV19 to TRBJ1-2; D gene uncertain. Germline lookup yields CDR1 LNHDA and CDR2 SQIVND (reference sequence). The CDR3 spans 14 residues. The V and J ends lost 2 bases and 4 bases respectively, with 11 bases between them. CDR3 loop: CASSINMESYGYTF. The CDR3 DNA sequence: TGTGCCAGTAGTATAAATATGGAGAGCTATGGCTACACCTTC.

This clonotype turned up a few times. This rearrangement joins TRBV28 to TRBJ1-5, with D uncertain. Deletions cut 5 bases from V and 0 bases from J, with 8 bases between. This CDR3 spans 14 amino acids. The V gene's germline CDR1 is MDHEN and CDR2 SYDVKM. The CDR3 sequence: CASSRPDSNQPQHF. As DNA, the CDR3 is TGTGCCAGCAGTAGACCAGATAGCAATCAGCCCCAGCATTTT.

CDR3 loop: CAWSPTGDYGYTF. CDR3 DNA sequence: TGTGCCTGGAGTCCGACAGGCGATTATGGCTACACCTTC. The rearrangement uses TRBV30 and TRBJ1-2, with D possibly TRBD1 on 6 matching bases. This CDR3 has 13 amino acids. V lost 2 bases, J lost 5 bases, and 12 bases lay in between. Germline loops: CDR1 GTSNPN, CDR2 SVGIG (reference sequence).

This clonotype turned up a few times. The CDR3: CASSYSGLATETQYF. The CDR3 bases are TGTGCCAGCAGTTACTCGGGACTAGCTACGGAGACCCAGTACTTC. The rearrangement joins TRBV6-5 to TRBJ2-5, with 9 nucleotides matching TRBD2. J lost 5 bases, V lost 0 bases, and 4 bases had no gene match. CDR3 length equals 15 residues. Germline V CDR1 and CDR2: MNHEY, SVGAGI.

J is TRBJ1-1 and V is TRBV30, with 9 bases matching TRBD1. After removal of 1 base from V and 3 bases from J, the junction contained 9 bases not matched to a gene. In germline, CDR1 is GTSNPN, CDR2 SVGIG (reference sequence). This CDR3 is built from 16 residues. The CDR3 here is CAWSARDRDKDTEAFF. CDR3 bases: TGTGCCTGGAGTGCCCGGGACAGGGATAAGGACACTGAAGCTTTCTTT.

The chain combines TRBV16 with TRBJ1-1, with D possibly TRBD1 on 5 matching bases. Between the trimmed V and J ends, which lost 4 bases and 0 bases, there was a span of 9 bases. The CDR3 is 14 residues long. Germline V gives CDR1 KGHSY, CDR2 FQNENV. The CDR3 reads CASSRDPMNTEAFF. The CDR3 coding sequence is TGTGCCAGCAGCCGGGACCCCATGAACACTGAAGCTTTCTTT.

This clonotype was found a few times. The chain couples TRBV20-1 to TRBJ1-1; maybe TRBD1 (5 bases). Trimming shortened V by 5 bases and J by 5 bases, and 18 bases separated the two germline ends. CDR1 is DFQATT and CDR2 is SNEGSKA in the germline V gene (reference sequence). The CDR3 covers 14 residues. The CDR3 region has the DNA TGCAGTGCTCGGATCAAGGACACCCCAACTGAAGCTTTCTTT. It codes for CSARIKDTPTEAFF.

The chain employs TRBV3-1 and TRBJ1-1, with a possible D match to TRBD1 (6 bases). The CDR3 sequence is 18 residues long. Germline values: CDR1 LGHDT, CDR2 YNNKEL (reference sequence). V lost 3 bases and J lost 0, with 20 bases in between. The chain's CDR3 is CASSHKGPGGAVNTEAFF. CDR3 nucleotide sequence: TGTGCCAGCAGCCACAAAGGACCCGGGGGGGCGGTGAACACTGAAGCTTTCTTT.

The CDR3 DNA reads TGTGCCAGCAGTGAAAGGCCGGAGCGGGTTGGGAACACTGAAGCTTTCTTT. Amino acid sequence: CASSERPERVGNTEAFF. The J gene is TRBJ1-1, the V gene TRBV6-1; unclear D gene. The CDR3 loop spans 17 amino acids. The V gene's germline CDR1 is MNHNS and CDR2 SASEGT. The V and J ends lost 2 bases and 1 base respectively, with 17 bases between them.

This chain joins TRBV2 and TRBJ2-2; D is unclear. V was cut by 3 bases and J by 5 bases, with 4 bases left in between. This CDR3 spans 12 amino acids. CDR1 is SNHLY, CDR2 FYNNEI, per germline. The DNA for the CDR3 is TGTGCCAGCAGTGAGGTAACCGGGGAGCTGTTTTTT. Its protein is CASSEVTGELFF.

V usage is TRBV29-1 and J usage is TRBJ2-2; no clear D gene. Germline CDR1 and CDR2: SQVTM and ANQGSEA. This CDR3 has 11 amino acids. Trimming cost V 4 bases and J 5 bases, with 5 bases left between them. The chain's CDR3 is CSVGFTGELFF. Here the CDR3 DNA reads TGCAGCGTTGGGTTTACCGGGGAGCTGTTTTTT.

The chain links TRBV7-9 to TRBJ1-2, with D perhaps matching TRBD1 (6 bases). The ends were cut back, 5 bases at V and 2 bases at J, with 15 bases in the middle. Germline V lookup: CDR1 SEHNR, CDR2 FQNEAQ (reference sequence). The CDR3 is 15 residues long. CDR3 sequence: CASSTHRVNNYGYTF. The CDR3 DNA follows: TGTGCCAGCAGCACCCACAGGGTAAACAACTATGGCTACACCTTC.

The gene calls are TRBV20-1 and TRBJ2-1, with D unclear. This CDR3 has 15 residues. Looked up from germline, CDR1 is DFQATT and CDR2 is SNEGSKA (reference sequence). The ends were cut back, 1 base at V and 0 bases at J, with 10 bases in the middle. CDR3 sequence: CSARGRQSSYNEQFF. For the CDR3, the DNA is TGCAGTGCTAGAGGCAGGCAGAGCTCCTACAATGAGCAGTTCTTC.

The chain combines TRBV3-1 with TRBJ1-2; D remains ambiguous. This CDR3 contains 17 residues. Germline lookup yields CDR1 LGHDT and CDR2 YNNKEL (reference sequence). Trimming cost V 4 bases and J 1 base, with 19 bases left between them. The CDR3 loop reads CASSLARLVGLNYGYTF. The CDR3 DNA reads as TGTGCCAGCAGCCTCGCGCGGCTGGTCGGACTTAACTATGGCTACACCTTC.

The chain has TRBV2 and TRBJ1-1; no clear D gene. Germline-derived CDR1 and CDR2 are SNHLY and FYNNEI. The CDR3 length is 15 residues. V was shortened by 1 base and J by 4 bases, with 13 bases between the two germline ends. For the CDR3, the DNA is TGTGCCAGCAGTGAAGGTCCATTCCCGGGCACTGAAGCTTTCTTT. Translated: CASSEGPFPGTEAFF.